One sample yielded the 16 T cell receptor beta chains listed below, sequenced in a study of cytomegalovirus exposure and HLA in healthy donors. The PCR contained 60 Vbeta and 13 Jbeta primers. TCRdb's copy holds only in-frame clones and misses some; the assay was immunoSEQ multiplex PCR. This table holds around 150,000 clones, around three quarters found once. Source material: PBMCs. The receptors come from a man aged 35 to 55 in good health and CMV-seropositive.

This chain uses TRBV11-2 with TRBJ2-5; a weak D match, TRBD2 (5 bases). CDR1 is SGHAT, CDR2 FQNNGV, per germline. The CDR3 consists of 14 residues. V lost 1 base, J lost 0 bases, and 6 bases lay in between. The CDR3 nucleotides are TGTGCCAGCAGCTTAGGACTATACCAAGAGACCCAGTACTTC. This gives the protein CASSLGLYQETQYF.

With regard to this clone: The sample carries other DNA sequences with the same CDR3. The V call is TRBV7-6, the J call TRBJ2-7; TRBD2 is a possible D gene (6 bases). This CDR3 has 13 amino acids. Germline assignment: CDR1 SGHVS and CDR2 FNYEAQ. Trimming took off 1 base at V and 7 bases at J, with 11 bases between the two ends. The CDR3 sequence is CASSLGGLREQYF. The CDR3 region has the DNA TGTGCCAGCAGCTTAGGGGGACTCAGGGAGCAGTACTTC. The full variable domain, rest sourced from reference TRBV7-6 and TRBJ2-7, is GAGVSQSPRYKVTKRGQDVALRCDPISGHVSLYWYRQALGQGPEFLTYFNYEAQQDKSGLPNDRFSAERPEGSISTLTIQRTEQRDSAMYRCASSLGGLREQYFGPGTRLTVT.

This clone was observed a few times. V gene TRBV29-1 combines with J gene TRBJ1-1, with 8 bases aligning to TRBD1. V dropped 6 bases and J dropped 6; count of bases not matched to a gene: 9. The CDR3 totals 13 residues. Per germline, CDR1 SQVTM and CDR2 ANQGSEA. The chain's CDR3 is CSVVRGQGAEAFF. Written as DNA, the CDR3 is TGCAGCGTGGTCCGTGGACAGGGCGCTGAAGCTTTCTTT.

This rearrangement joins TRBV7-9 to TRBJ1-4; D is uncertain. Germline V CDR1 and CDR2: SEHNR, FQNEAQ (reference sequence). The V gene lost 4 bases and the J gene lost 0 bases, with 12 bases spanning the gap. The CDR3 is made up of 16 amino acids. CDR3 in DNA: TGTGCCAGCAGCTCGAACCGGCAGGCAACTAATGAAAAACTGTTTTTT. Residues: CASSSNRQATNEKLFF.

The CDR3 DNA sequence: TGTGCCAGCAGCTCCCGGTACGAACTAGCGGGGACAGATACGCAGTATTTT. Translating gives CASSSRYELAGTDTQYF. The J gene is TRBJ2-3, the V gene TRBV7-9; the match to TRBD2 covers 10 bases. V shed 4 bases and J 3 bases; nucleotides not matched to a gene: 10. Germline CDR1 reads SEHNR; CDR2 reads FQNEAQ (reference sequence). The CDR3 covers 17 residues.

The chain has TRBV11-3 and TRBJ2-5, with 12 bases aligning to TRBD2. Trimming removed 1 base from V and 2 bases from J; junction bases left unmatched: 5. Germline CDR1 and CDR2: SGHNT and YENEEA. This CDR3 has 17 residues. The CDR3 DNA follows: TGTGCCAGCAGCTTAGGGCGACTAGCGGGGGCTCAAGAGACCCAGTACTTC. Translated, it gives CASSLGRLAGAQETQYF.

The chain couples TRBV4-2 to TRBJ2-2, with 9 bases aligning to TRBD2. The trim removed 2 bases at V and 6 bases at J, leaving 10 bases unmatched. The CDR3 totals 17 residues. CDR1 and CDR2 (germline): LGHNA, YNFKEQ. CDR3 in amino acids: CASSQNLLAGSPGELFF. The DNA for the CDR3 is TGTGCCAGCAGCCAAAACCTCCTAGCGGGATCCCCCGGGGAGCTGTTTTTT.

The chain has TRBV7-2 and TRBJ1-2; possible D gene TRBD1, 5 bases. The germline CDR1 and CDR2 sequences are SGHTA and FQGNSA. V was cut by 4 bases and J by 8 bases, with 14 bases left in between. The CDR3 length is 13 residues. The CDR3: CASSSQGYGGYTF. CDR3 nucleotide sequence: TGTGCCAGCAGCTCTCAGGGATACGGCGGCTACACCTTC.

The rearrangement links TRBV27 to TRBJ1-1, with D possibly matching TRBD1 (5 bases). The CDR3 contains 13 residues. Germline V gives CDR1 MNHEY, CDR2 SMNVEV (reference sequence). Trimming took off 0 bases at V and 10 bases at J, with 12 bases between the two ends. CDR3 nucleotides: TGTGCCAGCAGTTTATCGGGCGGAAGGGGAGCTTTCTTT. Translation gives CASSLSGGRGAFF.

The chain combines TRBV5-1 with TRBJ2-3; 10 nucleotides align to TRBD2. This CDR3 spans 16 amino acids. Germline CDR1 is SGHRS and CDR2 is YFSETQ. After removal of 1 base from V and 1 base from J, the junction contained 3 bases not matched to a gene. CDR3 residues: CASSLSSGGGTDTQYF. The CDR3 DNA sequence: TGCGCCAGCAGCTTGTCAAGCGGGGGGGGCACAGATACGCAGTATTTT. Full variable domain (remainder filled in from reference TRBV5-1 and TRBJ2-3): KAGVTQTPRYLIKTRGQQVTLSCSPISGHRSVSWYQQTPGQGLQFLFEYFSETQRNKGNFPGRFSGRQFSNSRSEMNVSTLELGDSALYLCASSLSSGGGTDTQYFGPGTRLTVL.

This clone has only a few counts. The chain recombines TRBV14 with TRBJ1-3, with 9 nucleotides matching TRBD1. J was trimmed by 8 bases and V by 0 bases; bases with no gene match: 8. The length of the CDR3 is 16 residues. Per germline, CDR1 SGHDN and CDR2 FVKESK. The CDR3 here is CASSQEGDRGDDTIYF. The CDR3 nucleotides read TGTGCCAGCAGCCAAGAAGGAGACAGGGGGGATGACACCATATATTTT. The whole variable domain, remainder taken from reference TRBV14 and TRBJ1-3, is EAGVTQFPSHSVIEKGQTVTLRCDPISGHDNLYWYRRVMGKEIKFLLHFVKESKQDESGMPNNRFLAERTGGTYSTLKVQPAELEDSGVYFCASSQEGDRGDDTIYFGEGSWLTVV.

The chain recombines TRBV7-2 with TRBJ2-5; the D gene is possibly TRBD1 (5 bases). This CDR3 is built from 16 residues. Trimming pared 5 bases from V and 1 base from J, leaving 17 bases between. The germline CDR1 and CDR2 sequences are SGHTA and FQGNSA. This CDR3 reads CASSHHAGAGQETQYF. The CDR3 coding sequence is TGTGCCAGCAGCCACCACGCTGGGGCTGGCCAAGAGACCCAGTACTTC.

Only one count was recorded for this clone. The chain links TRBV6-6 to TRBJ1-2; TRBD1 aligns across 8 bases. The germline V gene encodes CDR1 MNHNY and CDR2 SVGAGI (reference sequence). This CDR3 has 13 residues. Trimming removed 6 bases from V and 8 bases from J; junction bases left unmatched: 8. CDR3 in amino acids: CASSLTGGFGYTF. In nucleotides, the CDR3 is TGTGCCAGCAGCCTCACAGGGGGGTTCGGCTACACCTTC.

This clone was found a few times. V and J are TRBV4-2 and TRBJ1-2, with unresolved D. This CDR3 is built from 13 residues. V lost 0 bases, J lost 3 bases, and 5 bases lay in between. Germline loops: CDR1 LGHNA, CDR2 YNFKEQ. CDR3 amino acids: CASSQERDYGYTF. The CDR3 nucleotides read TGTGCCAGCAGCCAAGAGAGGGACTATGGCTACACCTTC.

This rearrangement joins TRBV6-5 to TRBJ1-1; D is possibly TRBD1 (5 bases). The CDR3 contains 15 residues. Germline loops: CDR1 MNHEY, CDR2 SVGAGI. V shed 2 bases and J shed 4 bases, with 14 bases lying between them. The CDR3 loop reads CASSYLGGRLTEAFF. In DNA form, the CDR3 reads TGTGCCAGCAGTTACCTCGGGGGACGGCTCACTGAAGCTTTCTTT.

The CDR3 loop is CASSLASRETQYF. CDR3 bases: TGTGCCAGCAGCTTGGCCTCCCGAGAGACCCAGTACTTC. The chain recombines TRBV5-4 with TRBJ2-5, with D unresolved. V was shortened by 0 bases and J by 4 bases, with 7 bases between the two germline ends. In germline, CDR1 is SGHNT, CDR2 YYREEE (reference sequence). CDR3 size: 13 residues.